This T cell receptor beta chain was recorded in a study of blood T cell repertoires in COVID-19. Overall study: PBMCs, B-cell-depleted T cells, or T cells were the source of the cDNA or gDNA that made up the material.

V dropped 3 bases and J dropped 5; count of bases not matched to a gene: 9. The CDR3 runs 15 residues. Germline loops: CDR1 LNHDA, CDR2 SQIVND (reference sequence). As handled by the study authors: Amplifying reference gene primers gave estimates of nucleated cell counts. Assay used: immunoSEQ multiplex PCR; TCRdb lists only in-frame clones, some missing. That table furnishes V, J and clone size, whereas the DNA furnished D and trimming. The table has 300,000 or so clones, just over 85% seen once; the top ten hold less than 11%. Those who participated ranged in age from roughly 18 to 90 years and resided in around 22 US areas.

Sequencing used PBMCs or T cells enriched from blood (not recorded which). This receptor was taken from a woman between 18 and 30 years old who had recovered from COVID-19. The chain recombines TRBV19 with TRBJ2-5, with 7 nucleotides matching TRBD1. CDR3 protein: CASSMSGQRGETQYF. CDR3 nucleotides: TGTGCCAGTAGTATGTCGGGACAGAGAGGGGAGACCCAGTACTTC.